The rows below give T cell receptor beta chains drawn from one sample of a study of CD8 T cells in Susac syndrome. TCRdb processed the immunoSEQ multiplex PCR reads anew with MiXCR; each CDR3 protein has one entry. This sample has around 170,000 distinct CDR3 sequences, with about 96% found just once. What was sequenced was CD4+ T cells from PBMCs. The receptors stem from a human donor with Susac syndrome. The CDR3 runs from the conserved cysteine through the conserved F or W. A D gene is named only where the DNA matches it firmly. Only some rows state a clone size, as once, few, many or a class for expanded clones.

d_gene,v_gene,abundance,j_gene,CDR3aa,CDR3nt
-,TRBV30,-,TRBJ2-7,CAWSNGGTEQYF,TGTGCCTGGAGTAACGGGGGTACCGAGCAGTACTTC
TRBD1,TRBV29-1,-,TRBJ1-2,CSVEDPGQRYSGYTF,TGCAGCGTTGAAGATCCGGGACAGCGTTATAGTGGCTACACCTTC
-,TRBV7-6,-,TRBJ1-2,CASSSVEGNLGGYTF,TGTGCCAGCAGCTCGGTCGAGGGAAACTTGGGTGGCTACACCTTC
-,TRBV30,-,TRBJ1-2,CAWYQQRPNYGYTF,TGTGCCTGGTACCAACAGAGACCTAACTATGGCTACACCTTC
-,TRBV10-3,-,TRBJ1-5,CAISEGHKNQPQHF,TGTGCCATCAGCGAAGGACACAAAAATCAGCCCCAGCATTTT
-,TRBV6-6,-,TRBJ2-5,CASSDDRIQETQYF,TGTGCCAGCAGCGACGACAGAATTCAAGAGACCCAGTACTTC
-,TRBV4-1,-,TRBJ2-2,CASRPRGTGELFF,TGCGCCAGCAGACCCCGGGGCACCGGGGAGCTGTTTTTT
-,TRBV28,-,TRBJ1-2,CASSPGGRADGYTF,TGTGCCAGCAGTCCTGGGGGACGGGCGGATGGCTACACCTTC
TRBD2,TRBV4-2,-,TRBJ2-2,CASSQGTSGHTGELFF,TGTGCCAGCAGCCAAGGGACTAGCGGCCACACCGGGGAGCTGTTTTTT
-,TRBV5-1,-,TRBJ2-1,CASSLAIERLGDEQFF,TGCGCCAGCAGCTTGGCTATCGAGCGTTTGGGCGATGAGCAGTTCTTC
-,TRBV6-5,-,TRBJ2-5,CASRNHYRAQETQYF,TGTGCCAGCCGAAACCACTACAGGGCTCAAGAGACCCAGTACTTC
-,TRBV29-1,-,TRBJ2-6,CSVANFSGANVLTF,TGCAGCGTTGCTAACTTCTCTGGGGCCAACGTCCTGACTTTC
TRBD1,TRBV3-1,-,TRBJ2-1,CASSPGQGEYNEQFF,TGTGCCAGCAGCCCAGGACAGGGGGAGTACAATGAGCAGTTCTTC
-,TRBV14,-,TRBJ1-5,CASSPSSGPIGTQHF,TGTGCCAGCAGCCCCTCCTCGGGCCCCATCGGAACCCAGCATTTT
-,TRBV19,-,TRBJ2-7,CASSTTGSYEQYF,TGTGCCAGTAGTACTACCGGGAGCTACGAGCAGTACTTC
-,TRBV20-1,-,TRBJ1-2,CSASTSRNYGYTF,TGCAGTGCTAGTACGTCCAGGAACTATGGCTACACCTTC
TRBD2,TRBV5-4,-,TRBJ2-5,CASATSGGRLETQYF,TGTGCCAGCGCCACTAGCGGGGGTAGATTAGAGACCCAGTACTTC
-,TRBV20-1,-,TRBJ2-5,CSAAAARDYQETQYF,TGCAGTGCAGCCGCCGCGAGGGACTACCAAGAGACCCAGTACTTC
-,TRBV3-1,-,TRBJ1-2,CASSHTATNYGYTF,TGTGCCAGCAGCCACACAGCTACTAACTATGGCTACACCTTC
-,TRBV19,few,TRBJ2-5,CASSPGTSQETQYF,TGTGCCAGTAGTCCCGGGACAAGTCAAGAGACCCAGTACTTC
TRBD2,TRBV6-5,-,TRBJ2-3,CASSSSGARDTQYF,TGTGCCAGCAGTTCTAGCGGGGCCCGGGATACGCAGTATTTT
TRBD2,TRBV14,once,TRBJ2-1,CASSHATGLAVLF,TGTGCCAGCAGCCATGCAACGGGACTAGCGGTACTGTTC
-,TRBV14,few,TRBJ2-4,CASSQAGGNIQYF,TGTGCCAGCAGCCAAGCGGGCGGAAACATTCAGTACTTC
-,TRBV7-2,-,TRBJ1-1,CASSLSGVNTEAFF,TGTGCCAGCAGCTTATCAGGGGTGAACACTGAAGCTTTCTTT
TRBD2,TRBV12-3/TRBV12-4,-,TRBJ2-7,CASSLAGGPSEQYF,TGTGCCAGCAGTTTAGCGGGAGGGCCCTCCGAGCAGTACTTC
-,TRBV7-8,-,TRBJ2-2,CASSPDYRTGELFF,TGTGCCAGCAGCCCCGACTACCGCACCGGGGAGCTGTTTTTT
TRBD1,TRBV2,-,TRBJ1-5,CASNGQGAQPQHF,TGTGCCAGCAACGGGCAGGGGGCTCAGCCCCAGCATTTT
-,TRBV11-3,-,TRBJ2-7,CASSSNLGAEQYF,TGTGCCAGCAGCTCCAACCTGGGGGCAGAGCAGTACTTC
-,TRBV20-1,-,TRBJ1-5,CSARPLLGVGSNQPQHF,TGCAGTGCTAGACCCTTGTTGGGGGTGGGCAGCAATCAGCCCCAGCATTTT
-,TRBV4-1,once,TRBJ2-3,CASSQVGGSTDTQYF,TGCGCCAGCAGCCAGGTAGGGGGAAGCACAGATACGCAGTATTTT
-,TRBV6-2/TRBV6-3,-,TRBJ2-5,CASSYGQETQYF,TGTGCCAGCAGTTACGGGCAAGAGACCCAGTACTTC
TRBD1,TRBV6-5,-,TRBJ1-2,CATRQGADGYTF,TGTGCCACCCGCCAGGGGGCCGATGGCTACACCTTC
-,TRBV28,-,TRBJ1-1,CASRTGTPVRAFF,TGTGCCAGCAGGACTGGGACACCCGTACGGGCTTTCTTT
TRBD1,TRBV20-1,-,TRBJ1-5,CSARQGANQPQHF,TGCAGTGCTAGGCAGGGGGCCAATCAGCCCCAGCATTTT
-,TRBV5-1,-,TRBJ2-1,CASSLAMRGGPPNEQFF,TGCGCCAGCAGCTTGGCCATGCGCGGGGGCCCCCCCAATGAGCAGTTCTTC
-,TRBV29-1,-,TRBJ1-2,CSVEETYGYTF,TGCAGCGTTGAAGAAACATATGGCTACACCTTC
TRBD1,TRBV24-1,-,TRBJ1-5,CATSDHTGDGNQPQHF,TGTGCCACCAGTGACCATACAGGGGACGGCAATCAGCCCCAGCATTTT
-,TRBV7-2,-,TRBJ1-1,CASSRGTGFNTEAFF,TGTGCCAGCAGCCGGGGGACTGGGTTCAACACTGAAGCTTTCTTT
-,TRBV21-1,once,TRBJ2-7,CASNDEDLRDEQYF,TGTGCCAGCAACGACGAGGACCTACGGGACGAGCAGTACTTC
-,TRBV5-4,-,TRBJ2-3,CASRADYGGDTQYF,TGTGCCAGCAGGGCGGACTACGGCGGAGATACGCAGTATTTT
TRBD1,TRBV30,-,TRBJ1-2,CAWDGTGLYGYTF,TGTGCCTGGGATGGGACAGGCCTTTATGGCTACACCTTC
-,TRBV23-1,once,TRBJ2-4,CASSQSWEAKNIQYF,TGCGCCAGCAGTCAATCTTGGGAGGCCAAAAACATTCAGTACTTC
-,TRBV14,-,TRBJ2-2,CASSQLGARGTGELFF,TGTGCCAGCAGCCAGCTAGGGGCTCGAGGCACCGGGGAGCTGTTTTTT
-,TRBV30,-,TRBJ2-3,CAWNPSSADTQYF,TGTGCCTGGAACCCTAGTTCTGCAGATACGCAGTATTTT
TRBD1,TRBV5-6,-,TRBJ1-2,CASSPDRGFGYTF,TGTGCCAGCAGCCCGGACAGGGGGTTTGGCTACACCTTC
-,TRBV19,-,TRBJ2-5,CASSGGRQETQYF,TGTGCCAGTAGTGGCGGGCGGCAAGAGACCCAGTACTTC
-,TRBV28,-,TRBJ2-5,CASSNRAQETQYF,TGTGCCAGCAGTAATCGGGCACAAGAGACCCAGTACTTC
TRBD1,TRBV18,-,TRBJ1-6,CASSPQDRGSPLHF,TGTGCCAGCTCACCACAGGACAGGGGTTCACCCCTCCACTTT
TRBD1,TRBV7-6,-,TRBJ2-1,CASSLVTGSGNEQFF,TGTGCCAGCAGCTTAGTGACAGGGAGTGGAAATGAGCAGTTCTTC
TRBD1,TRBV5-4,-,TRBJ2-2,CASSGDRPGELFF,TGTGCCAGCAGCGGGGACAGACCCGGGGAGCTGTTTTTT
-,TRBV15,-,TRBJ1-2,CATSSGGSYGYTF,TGTGCCACCAGCTCCGGGGGCAGCTATGGCTACACCTTC
-,TRBV9,once,TRBJ2-3,CASSPGLTDTQYF,TGTGCCAGCAGCCCCGGACTTACAGATACGCAGTATTTT
TRBD1,TRBV5-1,-,TRBJ1-2,CASSRGPDYGYTF,TGCGCCAGCAGCAGGGGGCCGGACTATGGCTACACCTTC
TRBD2,TRBV2,once,TRBJ2-7,CASSEVAGGPSYEQYF,TGTGCCAGCAGTGAAGTAGCGGGAGGCCCTTCCTACGAGCAGTACTTC
-,TRBV5-4,few,TRBJ1-1,CASRRQGFKTEAFF,TGTGCCAGCAGACGTCAGGGGTTTAAGACTGAAGCTTTCTTT
-,TRBV4-3,-,TRBJ2-3,CASSQRPREWGTDTQYF,TGCGCCAGCAGCCAGAGGCCCAGGGAGTGGGGCACAGATACGCAGTATTTT